The rows below give T cell receptor beta chains drawn from one sample of a study of control samples from healthy donors and cancer patients. Clones were read by immunoSEQ multiplex PCR, and TCRdb kept only the in-frame ones, dropping some. Of 100,000 to 150,000 clones in the sample, over 75% were seen once. Sequenced material: blood. These receptors were obtained from a man in his forties in good health. The CDR3 runs from the conserved cysteine through the conserved F or W. D genes are given only for firm matches. Clone size is not always given. Where it is, it says once, few, many or a class for expanded clones.

V	D	J	size	DNA	CDR3
TRBV10-3	TRBD1	TRBJ2-1	-	TGTGCCATCAGCCGGGGACAGGGGGGGGTTGGTGAGCAGTTCTTC	CAISRGQGGVGEQFF
TRBV2	TRBD1	TRBJ1-4	-	TGTGCCAGCAGCTATGGGACAGGTGCCGGTGAAAAACTGTTTTTT	CASSYGTGAGEKLFF
TRBV21-1	-	TRBJ1-6	-	TGTGCCAGCAGTAATCGACAGGGGGGAGATAATTCACCCCTCCACTTT	CASSNRQGGDNSPLHF
TRBV28	-	TRBJ1-3	-	TGTGCCAGCAGTTTAGAGGACGGAGGAAACACCATATATTTT	CASSLEDGGNTIYF
TRBV7-7	TRBD1	TRBJ2-7	-	TGTGCTAGCAGCCCCGGGACAGGGGGCTTTGGCGCCTCCTACGAGCAGTACTTC	CASSPGTGGFGASYEQYF
TRBV5-4	TRBD2	TRBJ2-1	-	TGTGCCAGCAGCTCGACTAGCGACTCCTACAATGAGCAGTTCTTC	CASSSTSDSYNEQFF
TRBV6-5	-	TRBJ1-5	-	TGTGCCAGCAGTTACCGGGGCACAAGCAATCAGCCCCAGCATTTT	CASSYRGTSNQPQHF
TRBV11-2	-	TRBJ2-7	once	TGTGCCAGCAGCTTAGGGGTTTACGAGCAGTACTTC	CASSLGVYEQYF
TRBV5-1	-	TRBJ1-6	-	TGCGCCAGCAGCTTGGGGGACTACGATGGGTCCCTCCACTTT	CASSLGDYDGSLHF
TRBV2	-	TRBJ2-7	-	TGTGCCAGCAGTGGTAGAGGGGGCGAGCAGTACTTC	CASSGRGGEQYF
TRBV14	-	TRBJ2-5	-	TGTGCCAGCAGCCAATGGCTTCCGACCATTAACCAAGAGACCCAGTACTTC	CASSQWLPTINQETQYF
TRBV18	-	TRBJ2-7	-	TGTGCCAGCTCACCACGCGGGTCCTACTACGAGCAGTACTTC	CASSPRGSYYEQYF
TRBV6-1	-	TRBJ2-1	-	TGTGCCAGCAGTGAATTCAGAACGGGGGAGTTCTTC	CASSEFRTGEFF
TRBV7-3	TRBD1	TRBJ2-7	-	TGTGCCAGCAGCGCTACAGGGGGCTACGAGCAGTACTTC	CASSATGGYEQYF
TRBV1	-	TRBJ2-7	-	TGCACCAGGGGCTGGACAGGGTTCTACGAGCAGTACTTC	CTRGWTGFYEQYF
TRBV3-1/TRBV3-2	-	TRBJ1-4	-	TGTGCCAGCAGTAGAATGGGGCTTAATGAAAAACTGTTTTTT	CASSRMGLNEKLFF
TRBV7-2	-	TRBJ2-7	-	TGTGCCAGCAGCTTAGACTTCCACGAGCAGTACTTC	CASSLDFHEQYF
TRBV4-1	-	TRBJ2-3	-	TGCGCCAGCAGCCAAGACCCCGGGACCACCACAGATACGCAGTATTTT	CASSQDPGTTTDTQYF
TRBV2	TRBD1	TRBJ1-1	-	TGTGCCAGCACTTTCCAGGACAGGGGGTTGAATGAAGCTTTCTTT	CASTFQDRGLNEAFF
TRBV5-1	-	TRBJ1-2	-	TGCGCCAGCAGCTTGGATAGCTATGGCTACACCTTC	CASSLDSYGYTF
TRBV5-1	-	TRBJ1-1	-	TGCGCCAGCAGCTCGATAACATGGGACGATGAAGCTTTCTTT	CASSSITWDDEAFF
TRBV10-3	TRBD1	TRBJ2-5	-	TGTGCCATCAGTGGACAGGGGAAGGGAGAGACCCAGTACTTC	CAISGQGKGETQYF
TRBV27	TRBD1	TRBJ2-7	-	TGTGCCAGCAGTTTTCGCTGGACAGGGCCCTACGAGCAGTACTTC	CASSFRWTGPYEQYF
TRBV5-1	-	TRBJ1-1	-	TGCGCCAGCAGCTCCTCACAGGGCATGAACACTGAAGCTTTCTTT	CASSSSQGMNTEAFF
TRBV11-1	-	TRBJ2-2	-	TGTGCCAGCAGGAACGAAGGGATCGGGGAGCTGTTTTTT	CASRNEGIGELFF
TRBV6-5	-	TRBJ2-1	-	TGTGCCAGCAGTCCCCCGACAGCGGCGGTAAATGAGCAGTTCTTC	CASSPPTAAVNEQFF
TRBV6-5	-	TRBJ2-3	-	TGTGCCAGCAGTTACAGGGGTTTGTCCACAGATACGCAGTATTTT	CASSYRGLSTDTQYF
TRBV5-5	-	TRBJ1-5	-	TGTGCCAGCAGCTTTATCCCCTCTCAGCCCCAGCATTTT	CASSFIPSQPQHF
TRBV29-1	-	TRBJ2-1	-	TGCAGCGGCCGACAGGGAGGCGCCTACAATGAGCAGTTCTTC	CSGRQGGAYNEQFF
TRBV27	TRBD1	TRBJ1-2	-	TGTGCCAGCAACCCTCTGACGACAGGGGAATTCTATGGCTACACCTTC	CASNPLTTGEFYGYTF
TRBV6-5	TRBD1	TRBJ2-7	-	TGTGCCAGCAGTTACTCCTCCAGGGGGCCTTACGAGCAGTACTTC	CASSYSSRGPYEQYF
TRBV5-5	-	TRBJ1-2	-	TGTGCCAGCAGCGCCGACACAGGGCGCTATGGCTACACCTTC	CASSADTGRYGYTF
TRBV11-1	TRBD1	TRBJ2-7	once	TGTGCCAGCAGCCTGGGACAGGGGCCCTACGAGCAGTACTTC	CASSLGQGPYEQYF
TRBV3-1/TRBV3-2	-	TRBJ1-4	-	TGTGCCAGCAGCCCTCCGGGACACGATAATGAAAAACTGTTTTTT	CASSPPGHDNEKLFF
TRBV3-1/TRBV3-2	TRBD1	TRBJ1-2	-	TGTGCCAGCAGCCAGGGGACAGACCACTATGGCTACACCTTC	CASSQGTDHYGYTF
TRBV13	TRBD2	TRBJ2-5	-	TGTGCCAGCAGCGGACTAGCGGGGGCCGAGACCCAGTACTTC	CASSGLAGAETQYF